The 27 T cell receptor beta chains below were found in one sample sequenced in a study of STAT5B mutations in CD4+ large granular lymphocyte leukemia. The assay was immunoSEQ multiplex PCR, and TCRdb's table has in-frame clones only and misses some. The sample contains 37,000 or so clones, around 81% of which appear only once. The sample comprised CD4+ T cells from blood buffy coats. These receptors originate from a human donor in good health.

This clone has only a few counts. The sample holds other DNA sequences that translate to the same CDR3. The chain combines TRBV2 with TRBJ2-7; possibly TRBD1 for D (5 bases). The CDR3 is 11 residues long. The V end was cut by 6 bases, the J end by 6 bases, with 9 bases between. The germline gives CDR1 SNHLY, CDR2 FYNNEI. The CDR3 sequence is CASSRDSEQYF. The CDR3 DNA is TGTGCCAGCAGCAGGGATAGCGAGCAGTACTTC.

Comment on this clone: Other nucleotide sequences in the sample specify the same CDR3. The rearrangement uses TRBV7-2 and TRBJ2-1; 7 nucleotides agree with TRBD1. Trimming took 0 bases from V and 1 from J; bases not matched to a gene: 0. The CDR3 extends over 15 amino acids. From germline, CDR1 is SGHTA and CDR2 FQGNSA. CDR3: CASSLAQGSYNEQFF. The CDR3 DNA sequence: TGTGCCAGCAGCTTAGCACAGGGGTCCTACAATGAGCAGTTCTTC.

This chain joins TRBV19 and TRBJ1-1, with 7 bases that match TRBD1. This CDR3 has 14 amino acids. CDR1 is LNHDA and CDR2 is SQIVND in the germline V gene (reference sequence). V gave up 6 bases and J gave up 6 bases; unmatched junction bases: 10. CDR3 in amino acids: CASSQGGMAPEAFF. The CDR3 DNA reads as TGTGCCAGTAGCCAGGGGGGTATGGCCCCTGAAGCTTTCTTT.

The genes are TRBV5-1 and TRBJ2-1; possible D gene TRBD2, 7 bases. Germline lookup yields CDR1 SGHRS and CDR2 YFSETQ. CDR3 length: 16 amino acids. With 1 base removed from V and 6 bases from J, the gap between germline ends came to 17 bases. In nucleotides, the CDR3 is TGCGCCAGCAGCTTGCTCTTAGGGGGGGCGGGCAATGAGCAGTTCTTC. Amino acids: CASSLLLGGAGNEQFF.

The chain has TRBV5-4 and TRBJ2-1; 9 bases agree with TRBD2. V lost 2 bases and J lost 8; bases outside the gene matches: 8. Germline V gene lookup returns CDR1 SGHNT and CDR2 YYREEE (reference sequence). CDR3 length equals 15 residues. DNA of the CDR3: TGTGCCAGCAGCTTAGACGGGGTAGCGGGGGATGAGCAGTTCTTC. It translates to CASSLDGVAGDEQFF.

The chain is built from TRBV18 and TRBJ1-4; TRBD1 matches at 10 bases. V trimming: 8 bases; J trimming: 10 bases; junction bases outside the gene matches: 16. The CDR3 covers 16 residues. In germline, CDR1 is KGHSH, CDR2 LQKENI. The CDR3 loop is CASGGQGEDGIGKLFF. The CDR3 DNA reads as TGTGCCAGCGGAGGACAGGGGGAGGACGGGATCGGAAAACTGTTTTTT.

The V and J genes are TRBV27 and TRBJ1-5, with a tentative D call TRBD1 (6 bases). Germline V gives CDR1 MNHEY, CDR2 SMNVEV (reference sequence). The CDR3 totals 14 residues. V dropped 8 bases and J dropped 11 bases, with 22 bases sitting between them. CDR3 DNA sequence: TGTGCCAGCGGTCCGGGGGCTGGGGGGGCTGCCCAGCATTTT. Its protein is CASGPGAGGAAQHF.

The chain uses TRBV7-6 and TRBJ2-2; TRBD2 might be the D (7 bases). V gave up 5 bases and J gave up 5 bases, with 15 bases separating them. Germline CDR1 reads SGHVS; CDR2 reads FNYEAQ. This CDR3 comprises 15 residues. For the CDR3, the DNA is TGTGCCAGCAGCCCTGCGGGGGCGGCTACCGGGGAGCTGTTTTTT. This codes for CASSPAGAATGELFF.

The rearrangement joins TRBV5-4 to TRBJ1-6; 7 nucleotides align to TRBD1. Germline V CDR1 and CDR2: SGHNT, YYREEE (reference sequence). CDR3 length: 15 residues. Germline trimming cut 1 base from V and 13 bases from J; bases unmatched to any gene: 11. CDR3 in DNA: TGTGCCAGCAGCTTGCAACAGGGGTCCATAGGGCCCCTCCACTTT. Protein product: CASSLQQGSIGPLHF. Looking up the rest from reference TRBV5-4 and TRBJ1-6 gives the full variable domain: ETGVTQSPTHLIKTRGQQVTLRCSSQSGHNTVSWYQQALGQGPQFIFQYYREEENGRGNFPPRFSGLQFPNYSSELNVNALELDDSALYLCASSLQQGSIGPLHFGNGTRLTVT.

The chain employs TRBV5-1 and TRBJ1-2, with TRBD1 matching 8 bases. The ends lost 0 bases at V and 1 base at J; junction bases unmatched: 2. Germline CDR1 is SGHRS and CDR2 is YFSETQ. The CDR3 has 15 residues. CDR3 coding DNA: TGCGCCAGCAGCTTGGGACAGGGGTTTAACTATGGCTACACCTTC. Translating gives CASSLGQGFNYGYTF.

The chain has TRBV30 and TRBJ2-5, with 8 nucleotides matching TRBD1. V was clipped by 7 bases and J by 4 bases; unmatched bases: 5. This CDR3 has 12 residues. Germline CDR1 is GTSNPN and CDR2 is SVGIG (reference sequence). The CDR3 DNA reads TGTGCCTTTGACAGGGGAGGAGAGACCCAGTACTTC. Residues: CAFDRGGETQYF.

J is TRBJ1-2 and V is TRBV6-1, with D perhaps TRBD1 (5 bases). The CDR3 length is 13 residues. V shed 6 bases and J shed 8 bases, with 16 bases lying between them. CDR1 MNHNS and CDR2 SASEGT come from the germline V gene. The CDR3 DNA follows: TGTGCCAGCAGCCCTTCACGGGCAGGGGGCTACACCTTC. It specifies CASSPSRAGGYTF.

J is TRBJ2-7 and V is TRBV6-6, with 9 nucleotides matching TRBD1. Trimming at V came to 0 bases and at J to 3 bases, leaving 6 bases not matched to a gene. The CDR3 length is 16 residues. Germline loops: CDR1 MNHNY, CDR2 SVGAGI (reference sequence). The CDR3 nucleotides read TGTGCCAGCAGTTACTCTATAGGGACAGGGCTCTACGAGCAGTACTTC. It codes for CASSYSIGTGLYEQYF.

V is TRBV9 and J is TRBJ2-5; D uncertain. Germline V lookup: CDR1 SGDLS, CDR2 YYNGEE. Deletions cut 4 bases from V and 5 bases from J, with 12 bases between. CDR3 length equals 13 residues. The DNA for the CDR3 is TGTGCCAGCAGCTTCAGTGGAGCGGAGACCCAGTACTTC. It specifies CASSFSGAETQYF.

CDR3 protein: CASSYVGGSSPLHF. The CDR3 bases are TGTGCCAGTAGCTACGTTGGGGGGAGTTCACCCCTCCACTTT. The V gene is TRBV19, the J gene TRBJ1-6; possible D gene TRBD1, 5 bases. Germline CDR1 LNHDA, CDR2 SQIVND (reference sequence). Trimming removed 6 bases from V and 9 bases from J, with 15 bases in between. The CDR3 consists of 14 residues.

This sequence joins TRBV7-3 and TRBJ2-3, with unresolved D. The CDR3 is 11 residues long. The germline CDR1 and CDR2 sequences are SGHTA and FQGTGA. Trimming removed 5 bases at V and 5 bases at J, with 5 bases between. CDR3 nucleotides: TGTGCCAGCAGCCAGAAAGATACGCAGTATTTT. Encoded protein: CASSQKDTQYF.

The chain carries TRBV2 and TRBJ2-6; 8 bases match TRBD1. Per germline, CDR1 SNHLY and CDR2 FYNNEI. V gave up 10 bases and J gave up 0 bases; unmatched junction bases: 11. The CDR3 spans 17 residues. The CDR3 protein is CATRPGQVFSGANVLTF. CDR3 sequence (DNA): TGTGCCACCAGACCGGGACAGGTGTTCTCTGGGGCCAACGTCCTGACTTTC.

The chain employs TRBV20-1 and TRBJ2-7; the D is unclear. There are 11 residues in the CDR3. Germline CDR1 DFQATT, CDR2 SNEGSKA (reference sequence). The V gene lost 4 bases and the J gene lost 3 bases, with 7 bases spanning the gap. The CDR3 DNA reads as TGCAGTGCTACGGGTGACTACGAGCAGTACTTC. It translates to CSATGDYEQYF.

The CDR3 region has the DNA TGTGCCAGCAGCCTCTCCGGGTACTCCTACAATGAGCAGTTCTTC. Translated: CASSLSGYSYNEQFF. This rearrangement joins TRBV11-3 to TRBJ2-1; no clear D gene. Germline CDR1 and CDR2: SGHNT and YENEEA. Between the trimmed V and J ends, which lost 5 bases and 0 bases, there was a span of 11 bases. This CDR3 contains 15 residues.

This clone was detected once. The J gene is TRBJ1-4, the V gene TRBV7-9; the D gene is possibly TRBD1 (5 bases). Per germline, CDR1 SEHNR and CDR2 FQNEAQ (reference sequence). This CDR3 region has 17 residues. The V end was cut by 2 bases, the J end by 0 bases, with 13 bases between. The CDR3 here is CASSLPGRGSTNEKLFF. CDR3 coding DNA: TGTGCCAGCAGCTTACCTGGAAGGGGTTCAACTAATGAAAAACTGTTTTTT.

The rearrangement joins TRBV29-1 to TRBJ2-7; 8 nucleotides align to TRBD1. In germline, CDR1 is SQVTM, CDR2 ANQGSEA. This CDR3 has 13 residues. J was trimmed by 3 bases and V by 3 bases; bases with no gene match: 4. The CDR3 DNA reads as TGCAGCGTTGAGAGGACAGGGAGCTACGAGCAGTACTTC. Its translation: CSVERTGSYEQYF.

This chain connects TRBV6-1 to TRBJ1-2; TRBD1 is a possible D gene (6 bases). The CDR3 sequence is 14 residues long. Between the trimmed V and J ends, which lost 4 bases and 4 bases, there was a span of 13 bases. Germline V CDR1 and CDR2: MNHNS, SASEGT. CDR3 in amino acids: CASSANRAAYGYTF. Here the CDR3 DNA reads TGTGCCAGCAGTGCTAACAGGGCCGCCTATGGCTACACCTTC.

CDR3 region: CASSPMRTSGGANNEQFF. Written as DNA, the CDR3 is TGTGCCAGCAGCCCAATGAGGACTAGCGGGGGGGCCAACAATGAGCAGTTCTTC. The chain couples TRBV9 to TRBJ2-1; TRBD2 aligns across 15 bases. Trimming at V came to 4 bases and at J to 5 bases, leaving 10 bases not matched to a gene. The length of the CDR3 is 18 residues. The germline V gene encodes CDR1 SGDLS and CDR2 YYNGEE.

Here the CDR3 reads CASSLRQGRGQPQHF. The DNA of the CDR3 is TGTGCCAGCAGCTTGAGACAGGGACGAGGTCAGCCCCAGCATTTT. The rearrangement joins TRBV11-2 to TRBJ1-5, with 7 bases lining up with TRBD1. The V segment lost 3 bases and the J segment 6 bases; nucleotides outside the gene matches: 8. The CDR3 runs to 15 residues. Germline lookup yields CDR1 SGHAT and CDR2 FQNNGV.

This clone has a single count. This chain joins TRBV2 and TRBJ2-5, with D possibly matching TRBD2 (5 bases). V was trimmed by 3 bases and J by 4 bases, leaving 9 bases between them. The CDR3 loop spans 13 amino acids. CDR1 is SNHLY, CDR2 FYNNEI, per germline. CDR3 bases: TGTGCCAGCAGTGAGGAGGTCGGAGAGACCCAGTACTTC. Protein: CASSEEVGETQYF.

V is TRBV28 and J is TRBJ2-7, with TRBD2 matching 11 bases. The CDR3 extends over 16 amino acids. CDR1 MDHEN and CDR2 SYDVKM come from the germline V gene. The trim removed 6 bases at V and 6 bases at J, leaving 13 bases unmatched. CDR3 DNA: TGTGCCAGCAGCCGACGGGGACTAGCGGATTTAGGCGAGCAGTACTTC. This gives the protein CASSRRGLADLGEQYF.

This rearrangement joins TRBV10-3 to TRBJ2-3; 7 positions agree with TRBD2. The CDR3 spans 12 residues. The V gene end was trimmed by 8 bases and the J gene end by 4 bases; junction bases not matched to a gene: 3. Germline CDR1 is ENHRY and CDR2 is SYGVKD. This CDR3 is CAIGREADTQYF. CDR3 DNA: TGTGCCATCGGCCGGGAGGCAGATACGCAGTATTTT.